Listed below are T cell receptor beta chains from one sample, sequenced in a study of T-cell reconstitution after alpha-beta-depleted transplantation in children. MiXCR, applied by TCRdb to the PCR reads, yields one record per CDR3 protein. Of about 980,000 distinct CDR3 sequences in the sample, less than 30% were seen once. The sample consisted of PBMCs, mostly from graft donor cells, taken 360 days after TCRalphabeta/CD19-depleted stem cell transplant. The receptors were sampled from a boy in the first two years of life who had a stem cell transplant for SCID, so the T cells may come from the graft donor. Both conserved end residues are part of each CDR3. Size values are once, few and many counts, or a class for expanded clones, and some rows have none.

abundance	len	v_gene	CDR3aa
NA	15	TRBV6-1	CASSRSRRKGETQYF
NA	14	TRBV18	CASSPGTFDQPQHF
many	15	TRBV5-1	CASSLEGGRVYEQYF
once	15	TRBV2	CASSRQGTVQETQYF
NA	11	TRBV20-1	CSARNGIEQFF
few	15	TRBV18	CASSQDYRNYNEQFF
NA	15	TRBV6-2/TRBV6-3	CASTAGQVGKNIQYF
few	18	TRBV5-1	CASSLAREWDFSTGELFF
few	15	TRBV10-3	CAISNRDLSTDTQYF
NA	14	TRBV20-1	CSARVGQAPYEQYF
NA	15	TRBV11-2	CASSWQALSGNTIYF
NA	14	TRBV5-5	CASSGGQGGGGYTF
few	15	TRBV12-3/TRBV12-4	CASSQAGGITDTQYF
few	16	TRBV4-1	CASSQDVPTGIYGYTF
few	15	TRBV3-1	CASSHGTASSYEQYF
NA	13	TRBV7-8	CASRYRDSGEQYF
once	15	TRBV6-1	CASNKIRVSGTEAFF
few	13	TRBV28	CASSMTGWTEAFF
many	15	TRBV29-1	CSVEGPAESSYEQYF
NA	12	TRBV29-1	CSAGQGYYEQYF
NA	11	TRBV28	CASYSNYGYTF
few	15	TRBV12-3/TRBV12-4	CASSLTVRAPGEQYF
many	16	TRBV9	CASSVGGQRNTDTQYF
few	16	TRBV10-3	CAIMESGGHLYNEQFF
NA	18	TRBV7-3	CASSIPDRGRRKNGELFF
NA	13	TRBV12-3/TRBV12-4	CASSPYTGYGYTF
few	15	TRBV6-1	CATWDPGQGTDTQYF
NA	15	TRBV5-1	CASSFRAGVGDTQYF
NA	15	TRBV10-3	CAITTTGTGTYEQYF
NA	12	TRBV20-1	CSALAGYYGYTF
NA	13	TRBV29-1	CSVAESSSYGYTF
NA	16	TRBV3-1	CASSQGGAGLGQPQHF
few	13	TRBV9	CASSVGTNQPQHF
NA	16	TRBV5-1	CASSDGQGPSTDTQYF
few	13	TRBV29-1	CSVVGTGGYEQYF
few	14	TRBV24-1	CATSDGDRPGELFF
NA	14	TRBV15	CATSPIQGATEAFF
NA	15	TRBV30	CAWNDRVRGTDTQYF
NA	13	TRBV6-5	CASRGQGIYEQYF
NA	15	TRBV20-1	CSAGLFERGGDTQYF
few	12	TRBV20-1	CSAREGGNEQFF
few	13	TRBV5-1	CASSSGENYGYTF
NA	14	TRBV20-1	CSAIFHRNYNEQFF
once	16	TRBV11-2	CASSLGGGQGSREQFF
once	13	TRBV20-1	CSARGDAKNIQYF
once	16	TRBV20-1	CSARDQGTLNTGELFF
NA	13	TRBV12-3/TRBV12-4	CASSFTRANVLTF
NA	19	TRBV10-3	CAISGDLGSPAGYYNEQFF
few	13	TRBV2	CASSALEAHEQFF
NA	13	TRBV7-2	CASSHDRDQPQHF
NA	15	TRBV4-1	CASSQVGTTSFAQHF
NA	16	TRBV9	CASSAPSQGGGDTQYF
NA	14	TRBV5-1	CASAPRQLNTEAFF
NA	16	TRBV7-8	CASSLARIRPLGTQYF
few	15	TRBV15	CATSNSDRAPDTQYF
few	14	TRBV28	CASRDRDPSYEQYF
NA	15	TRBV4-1	CASSQTSGLSDTQYF